The 27 T cell receptor beta chains below all came from one sample that was sequenced in a study of beta chain features in type 1 diabetes. Study results and limitations: Moderately but significantly shorter TCRB CDR3s were found in Type 1 diabetes patients in all four CD4+ subsets.

Their target antigens are unknown. TCRB transcripts that were expressed got sequenced, as all of the isolated RNA had been reverse transcribed. The table came from immunoSEQ multiplex PCR; TCRdb's copy has only in-frame clones and leaves some out. This table holds around 710,000 clones, under 15% found once. Material: naive CD4+ T cells from blood. These receptors were taken from a man aged 25 to 45 with type 1 diabetes.

For this clone: Additional DNA sequences in this sample encode the identical CDR3. This chain's CDR3 is CASSLGLYNEQFF. The CDR3 DNA follows: TGCGCCAGCAGCCTCGGGTTGTACAATGAGCAGTTCTTC. The chain has TRBV5-1 and TRBJ2-1; no reliable D call. The CDR3 has 13 amino acids. The germline V gene has CDR1 SGHRS and CDR2 YFSETQ. V lost 4 bases, J lost 4 bases, and 9 bases lay in between.

This clone came up a few times. DNA for the CDR3: TGTGCCAGCAGCCAAAGGGACTTCGGCTCCTACGAGCAGTACTTC. It is translated as CASSQRDFGSYEQYF. The chain is built from TRBV6-5 and TRBJ2-7; tentative D call: TRBD2 (6 bases). Per the germline V gene, CDR1 is MNHEY and CDR2 is SVGAGI. With 6 bases removed from V and 0 bases from J, the gap between germline ends came to 15 bases. This CDR3 has 15 amino acids.

The rearrangement uses TRBV11-2 and TRBJ1-5; 11 nucleotides agree with TRBD1. J lost 6 bases, V lost 2 bases, and 3 bases had no gene match. From germline, CDR1 is SGHAT and CDR2 FQNNGV. CDR3 length: 15 residues. CDR3 region: CASSLSGQGGQPQHF. CDR3 sequence (DNA): TGTGCCAGCAGCTTATCGGGACAGGGGGGTCAGCCCCAGCATTTT.

The rearrangement uses TRBV7-2 and TRBJ2-6; D is unresolved. V gave up 6 bases and J gave up 1 base, with 19 bases separating them. Germline CDR1 and CDR2: SGHTA and FQGNSA. The CDR3 runs 18 residues. CDR3 sequence reads: CASSVGPGPLSGANVLTF. CDR3 bases: TGTGCCAGCAGTGTTGGCCCCGGCCCACTTTCTGGGGCCAACGTCCTGACTTTC.

This clone was observed a handful of times. The V call is TRBV6-6, the J call TRBJ2-2; D is undetermined. Germline CDR1 MNHNY, CDR2 SVGAGI (reference sequence). The V end lost 7 bases, the J end lost 8 bases, and 11 bases lay between the germline ends. CDR3 length: 12 residues. CDR3 bases: TGTGCCAGCACCGATCCTCCGGGGGAGCTGTTTTTT. It codes for CASTDPPGELFF.

This clone was seen a handful of times. This rearrangement joins TRBV5-6 to TRBJ1-1; a weak D match, TRBD1 (5 bases). V was pared by 5 bases and J by 3 bases, with 20 bases between. From germline, CDR1 is SGHDT and CDR2 YYEEEE. This CDR3 is 16 amino acids long. In DNA, the CDR3 is TGTGCCAGCAGTCCCTACTCAGGGTATCGAGACACTGAAGCTTTCTTT. Encoded protein: CASSPYSGYRDTEAFF.

This clone was seen more than once but under ten times. J is TRBJ1-2 and V is TRBV4-1, with 7 bases lining up with TRBD1. The CDR3 runs 19 residues. In germline, CDR1 is MGHRA, CDR2 YSYEKL. V lost 1 base and J lost 6; bases outside the gene matches: 20. Here the CDR3 DNA reads TGCGCCAGCAGCCAAGCGGTCGGGAACAGGGGAATAGGCCCTAATGGCTACACCTTC. Translated: CASSQAVGNRGIGPNGYTF.

This clone was detected only a few times. The sample holds other DNA sequences that translate to the same CDR3. The CDR3 spells CASSLGQEIYGYTF. The CDR3 DNA is TGCGCCAGCAGCTTGGGGCAGGAAATCTATGGCTACACCTTC. The chain uses TRBV5-1 and TRBJ1-2; D unresolved. Trimming shortened V by 0 bases and J by 4 bases, and 10 bases separated the two germline ends. The CDR3 is made up of 14 amino acids. The germline V gene encodes CDR1 SGHRS and CDR2 YFSETQ.

The chain is built from TRBV7-2 and TRBJ2-1; TRBD1 agrees at 12 bases. The V segment lost 5 bases and the J segment 1 base; nucleotides outside the gene matches: 6. The CDR3 length is 17 residues. Germline V gene lookup returns CDR1 SGHTA and CDR2 FQGNSA. The CDR3 protein is CASSPGGQGASYNEQFF. The CDR3 DNA follows: TGTGCCAGCAGCCCAGGGGGACAGGGGGCTTCCTACAATGAGCAGTTCTTC.

The J gene is TRBJ2-1, the V gene TRBV9, with D uncertain. The CDR3 length is 11 residues. The V and J ends lost 3 bases and 8 bases respectively, with 6 bases between them. Germline V gene sequence: CDR1 SGDLS, CDR2 YYNGEE. The CDR3 reads CASSGPHEQFF. CDR3 nucleotide sequence: TGTGCCAGCAGCGGGCCGCATGAGCAGTTCTTC.

This clone occurred a few times. The chain uses TRBV5-1 and TRBJ1-1, with D possibly being TRBD1 (6 bases). The V and J ends lost 0 bases and 0 bases respectively, with 9 bases between them. The germline CDR1 and CDR2 sequences are SGHRS and YFSETQ. The CDR3 extends over 15 amino acids. The CDR3 reads CASSLGTGMNTEAFF. CDR3 nucleotide sequence: TGCGCCAGCAGCTTGGGAACAGGGATGAACACTGAAGCTTTCTTT. Full variable domain (outside the CDR3, taken from reference TRBV5-1 and TRBJ1-1): KAGVTQTPRYLIKTRGQQVTLSCSPISGHRSVSWYQQTPGQGLQFLFEYFSETQRNKGNFPGRFSGRQFSNSRSEMNVSTLELGDSALYLCASSLGTGMNTEAFFGQGTRLTVV.

The rearrangement joins TRBV28 to TRBJ2-1; D is ambiguous. Trimming stripped 6 bases from V and 2 bases from J, with 8 bases between. Germline lookup yields CDR1 MDHEN and CDR2 SYDVKM. This CDR3 region has 13 residues. CDR3: CASSRPAYNEQFF. In DNA, the CDR3 is TGTGCCAGCAGCCGCCCAGCCTACAATGAGCAGTTCTTC.

V usage is TRBV2 and J usage is TRBJ2-7, with a weak D call TRBD1 (6 bases). V lost 8 bases and J 2 bases, leaving 13 bases between the germline ends. Germline-derived CDR1 and CDR2 are SNHLY and FYNNEI. The CDR3 spans 13 residues. DNA of the CDR3: TGTGCCAGCGGGGACATTCCTGCCTACGAGCAGTACTTC. Translation gives CASGDIPAYEQYF. The complete variable domain, with remaining parts taken from reference TRBV2 and TRBJ2-7, reads EPEVTQTPSHQVTQMGQEVILRCVPISNHLYFYWYRQILGQKVEFLVSFYNNEISEKSEIFDDQFSVERPDGSNFTLKIRSTKLEDSAMYFCASGDIPAYEQYFGPGTRLTVT.

The rearrangement links TRBV21-1 to TRBJ1-2; whether TRBD1, the table's D call, matches the DNA was not checked. TRBV21-1 is a pseudogene. The CDR3 has 13 amino acids. The CDR3: CARDRLPGYGYTF. As DNA, the CDR3 is TGTGCCAGGGACAGGCTCCCGGGCTATGGCTACACCTTC.

This chain connects TRBV5-1 to TRBJ1-5; 8 bases are a match to TRBD1. Germline loops: CDR1 SGHRS, CDR2 YFSETQ. The CDR3 totals 15 residues. With V trimmed by 1 base and J by 2 bases, 2 bases remained unmatched. The CDR3 nucleotides are TGCGCCAGCAGCTTGACGGGACAGGGCAATCAGCCCCAGCATTTT. Its translation: CASSLTGQGNQPQHF.

The V gene is TRBV19, the J gene TRBJ2-7; 8 bases match TRBD2. Germline V gene sequence: CDR1 LNHDA, CDR2 SQIVND (reference sequence). Unmatched junction bases numbered 5, after V lost 5 bases and J lost 2 bases. The CDR3 runs to 14 residues. The CDR3 DNA is TGTGCCAGTAGTCTAGCGACTAGCGCCTACGAGCAGTACTTC. This sequence encodes CASSLATSAYEQYF.

The J gene is TRBJ1-4, the V gene TRBV7-6; 8 positions agree with TRBD1. Germline V gene lookup returns CDR1 SGHVS and CDR2 FNYEAQ. This CDR3 spans 15 amino acids. V was clipped by 5 bases and J by 7 bases; unmatched bases: 9. In DNA form, the CDR3 reads TGTGCCAGCAGCCCCCCCGGACAGGGAGGTGAAAAACTGTTTTTT. It specifies CASSPPGQGGEKLFF.

The chain carries TRBV4-2 and TRBJ1-6, with 9 bases fitting TRBD1. The V and J ends lost 5 bases and 10 bases, in that order; junction bases with no gene match: 12. The CDR3 sequence is 16 residues long. Germline lookup yields CDR1 LGHNA and CDR2 YNFKEQ. The CDR3 here is CASSSQPGTGNSPLHF. The CDR3 DNA is TGTGCCAGCAGCTCCCAACCTGGGACAGGGAACTCACCCCTCCACTTT.

This chain connects TRBV6-1 to TRBJ1-5; TRBD1 aligns across 8 bases. With V trimmed by 5 bases and J by 1 base, 4 bases remained unmatched. The CDR3 consists of 15 residues. Looked up from germline, CDR1 is MNHNS and CDR2 is SASEGT. The CDR3 nucleotides are TGTGCCAGCAGTCAGACAGGGGAAAGCAATCAGCCCCAGCATTTT. It yields the protein CASSQTGESNQPQHF.

The V call is TRBV4-3, the J call TRBJ2-7; 11 nucleotides align to TRBD1. The CDR3 contains 15 residues. From germline, CDR1 is LGHNA and CDR2 YSLEER. With 1 base clipped from V and 4 bases from J, the junction kept 3 bases outside the gene matches. The CDR3 protein is CASSQVGQGAYEQYF. DNA of the CDR3: TGCGCCAGCAGCCAAGTCGGACAGGGGGCATACGAGCAGTACTTC.

This chain links TRBV15 with TRBJ2-7; D gene uncertain. CDR3 length equals 14 residues. Looked up from germline, CDR1 is LNHNV and CDR2 is YYDKDF (reference sequence). Trimming left V 1 base short and J 2 bases short, with 9 bases between. CDR3 loop: CATSRVVYPYEQYF. In DNA, the CDR3 is TGTGCCACCAGCAGAGTCGTCTATCCCTACGAGCAGTACTTC.

The chain has TRBV30 and TRBJ1-4; TRBD1 aligns across 7 bases. In germline, CDR1 is GTSNPN, CDR2 SVGIG (reference sequence). The junction had 7 bases not matched to a gene; V was cut back by 8 bases and J by 7 bases. This CDR3 has 12 amino acids. The CDR3 loop reads CAGQGGSEKLFF. The CDR3 DNA sequence: TGTGCCGGCCAAGGGGGCAGTGAAAAACTGTTTTTT.

This sequence joins TRBV9 and TRBJ2-1, with D uncertain. Looked up from germline, CDR1 is SGDLS and CDR2 is YYNGEE. V lost 4 bases, J lost 0 bases, and 11 bases lay in between. CDR3 size: 15 residues. CDR3 in DNA: TGTGCCAGCAGCTTAGACCCGAACTCCTACAATGAGCAGTTCTTC. Translating gives CASSLDPNSYNEQFF.

This chain joins TRBV10-3 and TRBJ2-7, with D possibly TRBD1 on 5 matching bases. Germline CDR1 ENHRY, CDR2 SYGVKD. The CDR3 consists of 14 residues. V was cut by 4 bases and J by 6 bases, with 16 bases left in between. The CDR3 loop is CAISGGDRGFEQYF. The CDR3 nucleotides are TGTGCCATCAGTGGAGGAGACAGAGGTTTCGAGCAGTACTTC.

This clone showed up just a few times. V gene TRBV5-1 combines with J gene TRBJ2-1; D is unclear. V was trimmed by 4 bases and J by 0 bases, leaving 14 bases between them. Germline V gives CDR1 SGHRS, CDR2 YFSETQ. The CDR3 has 16 amino acids. Written as DNA, the CDR3 is TGCGCCAGCAGCCGGCTGGCTGCCACCTCCTACAATGAGCAGTTCTTC. Amino acid sequence: CASSRLAATSYNEQFF.

The gene calls are TRBV19 and TRBJ2-6; D is perhaps TRBD1 (5 bases). Germline CDR1 is LNHDA and CDR2 is SQIVND (reference sequence). The CDR3 is made up of 15 amino acids. With 4 bases removed from V and 0 bases from J, the gap between germline ends came to 7 bases. CDR3: CASSTGNSGANVLTF. CDR3 nucleotides: TGTGCCAGTAGTACAGGGAACTCTGGGGCCAACGTCCTGACTTTC.

This clone has only a few counts. The chain is built from TRBV5-1 and TRBJ1-2; D is ambiguous. This CDR3 spans 14 amino acids. Germline V lookup: CDR1 SGHRS, CDR2 YFSETQ. V gave up 2 bases and J gave up 4 bases, with 12 bases separating them. The CDR3 nucleotides read TGCGCCAGCAGCTTCGTGGCCTACCCCTATGGCTACACCTTC. Amino acid sequence: CASSFVAYPYGYTF.